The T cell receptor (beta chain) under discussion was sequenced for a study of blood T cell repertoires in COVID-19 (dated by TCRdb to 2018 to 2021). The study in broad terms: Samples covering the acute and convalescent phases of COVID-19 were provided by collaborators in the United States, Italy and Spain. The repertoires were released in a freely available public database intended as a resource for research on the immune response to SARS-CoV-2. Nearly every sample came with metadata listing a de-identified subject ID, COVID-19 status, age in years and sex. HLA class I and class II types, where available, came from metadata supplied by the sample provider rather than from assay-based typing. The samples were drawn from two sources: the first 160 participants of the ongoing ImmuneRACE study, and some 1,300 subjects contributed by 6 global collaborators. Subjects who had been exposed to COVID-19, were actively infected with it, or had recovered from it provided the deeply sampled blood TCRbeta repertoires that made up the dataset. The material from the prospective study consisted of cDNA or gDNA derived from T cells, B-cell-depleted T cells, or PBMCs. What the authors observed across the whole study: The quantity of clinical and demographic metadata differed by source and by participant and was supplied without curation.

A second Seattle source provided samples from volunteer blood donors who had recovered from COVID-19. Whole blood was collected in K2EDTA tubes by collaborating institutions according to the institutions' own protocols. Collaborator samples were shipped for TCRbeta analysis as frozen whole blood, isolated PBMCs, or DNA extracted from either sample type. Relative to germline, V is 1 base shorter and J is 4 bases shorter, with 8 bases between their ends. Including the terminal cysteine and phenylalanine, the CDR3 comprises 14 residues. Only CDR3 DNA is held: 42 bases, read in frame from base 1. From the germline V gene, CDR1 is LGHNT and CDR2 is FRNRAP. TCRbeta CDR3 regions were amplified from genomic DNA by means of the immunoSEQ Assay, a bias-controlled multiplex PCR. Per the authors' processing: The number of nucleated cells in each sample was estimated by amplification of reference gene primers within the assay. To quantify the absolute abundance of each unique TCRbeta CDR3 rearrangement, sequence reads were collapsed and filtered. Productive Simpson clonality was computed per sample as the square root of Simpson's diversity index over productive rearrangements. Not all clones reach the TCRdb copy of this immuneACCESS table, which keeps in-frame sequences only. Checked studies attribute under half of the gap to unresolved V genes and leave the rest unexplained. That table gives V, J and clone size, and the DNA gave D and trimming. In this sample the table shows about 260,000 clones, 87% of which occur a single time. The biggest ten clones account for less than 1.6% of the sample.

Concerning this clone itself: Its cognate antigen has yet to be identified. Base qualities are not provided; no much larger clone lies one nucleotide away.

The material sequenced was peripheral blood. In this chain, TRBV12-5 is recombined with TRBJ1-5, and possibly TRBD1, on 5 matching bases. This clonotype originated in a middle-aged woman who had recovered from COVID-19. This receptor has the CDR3 CASGLGGRNQPQHF. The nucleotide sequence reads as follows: TGTGCTAGTGGTTTGGGGGGCAGGAATCAGCCCCAGCATTTT.